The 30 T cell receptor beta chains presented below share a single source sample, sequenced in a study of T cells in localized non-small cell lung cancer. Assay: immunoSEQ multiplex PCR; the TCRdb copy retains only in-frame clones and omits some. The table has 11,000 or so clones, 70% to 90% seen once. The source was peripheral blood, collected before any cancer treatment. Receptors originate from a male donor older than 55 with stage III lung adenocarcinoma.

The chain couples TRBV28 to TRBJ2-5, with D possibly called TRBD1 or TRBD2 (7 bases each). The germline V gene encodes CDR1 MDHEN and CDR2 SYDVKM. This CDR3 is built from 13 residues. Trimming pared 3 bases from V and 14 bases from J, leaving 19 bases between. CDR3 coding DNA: TGTGCCAGCAGTTTGGCCAGGGGGAGGGAACGTTACTTC. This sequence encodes CASSLARGRERYF.

The CDR3 loop is CASSSGQNTGELFF. In DNA, the CDR3 is TGTGCCAGCAGCAGCGGACAGAACACCGGGGAGCTGTTTTTT. The genes are TRBV7-9 and TRBJ2-2; D tentatively reads TRBD1 or TRBD2 (5 bases each). V dropped 5 bases and J dropped 1 base, with 8 bases sitting between them. Germline V gene sequence: CDR1 SEHNR, CDR2 FQNEAQ (reference sequence). The CDR3 runs to 14 residues. Together with reference TRBV7-9 and TRBJ2-2, the CDR3 gives the full variable domain: DTGVSQNPRHKITKRGQNVTFRCDPISEHNRLYWYRQTLGQGPEFLTYFQNEAQLEKSRLLSDRFSAERPKGSFSTLEIQRTEQGDSAMYLCASSSGQNTGELFFGEGSRLTVL.

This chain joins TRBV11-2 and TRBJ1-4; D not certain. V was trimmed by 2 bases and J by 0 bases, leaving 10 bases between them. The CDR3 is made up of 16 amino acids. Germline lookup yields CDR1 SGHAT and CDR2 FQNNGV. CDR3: CASSLLFRATNEKLFF. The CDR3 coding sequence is TGTGCCAGCAGCTTACTCTTTCGGGCAACTAATGAAAAACTGTTTTTT.

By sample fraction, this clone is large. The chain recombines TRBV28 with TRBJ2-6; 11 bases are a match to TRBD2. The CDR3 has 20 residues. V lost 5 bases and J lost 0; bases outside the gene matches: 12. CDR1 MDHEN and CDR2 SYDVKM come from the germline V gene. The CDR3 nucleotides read TGTGCCAGCAGTACCAACCTAGCGGGAGGCTCCAGCTCTGGGGCCAACGTCCTGACTTTC. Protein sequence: CASSTNLAGGSSSGANVLTF.

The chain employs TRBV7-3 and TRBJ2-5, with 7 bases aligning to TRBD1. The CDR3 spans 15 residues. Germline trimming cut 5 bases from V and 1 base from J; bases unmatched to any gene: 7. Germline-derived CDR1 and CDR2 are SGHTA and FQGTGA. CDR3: CASSATGTAQETQYF. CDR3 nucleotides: TGTGCCAGCAGCGCCACCGGGACAGCCCAAGAGACCCAGTACTTC.

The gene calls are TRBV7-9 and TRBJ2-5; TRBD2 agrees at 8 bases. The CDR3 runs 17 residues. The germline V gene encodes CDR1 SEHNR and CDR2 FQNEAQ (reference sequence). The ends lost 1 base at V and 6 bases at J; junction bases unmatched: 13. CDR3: CASSLGQPGGLRKTQYF. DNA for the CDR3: TGTGCCAGCAGCTTAGGGCAGCCGGGGGGGCTTAGGAAGACCCAGTACTTC.

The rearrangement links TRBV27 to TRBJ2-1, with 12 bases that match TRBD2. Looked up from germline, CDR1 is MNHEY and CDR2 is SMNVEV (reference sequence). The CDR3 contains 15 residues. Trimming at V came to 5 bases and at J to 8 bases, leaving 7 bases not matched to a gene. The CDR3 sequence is CASSPRLAGGHEQFF. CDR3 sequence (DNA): TGTGCCAGCAGTCCCAGGCTAGCGGGAGGGCATGAGCAGTTCTTC.

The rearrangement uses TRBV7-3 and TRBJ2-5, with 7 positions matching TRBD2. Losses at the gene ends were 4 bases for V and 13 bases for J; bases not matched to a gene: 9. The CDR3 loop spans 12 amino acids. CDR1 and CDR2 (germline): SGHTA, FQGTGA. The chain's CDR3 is CASSSPGLDLYF. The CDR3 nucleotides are TGTGCCAGCAGCTCCCCCGGACTAGATCTGTACTTC.

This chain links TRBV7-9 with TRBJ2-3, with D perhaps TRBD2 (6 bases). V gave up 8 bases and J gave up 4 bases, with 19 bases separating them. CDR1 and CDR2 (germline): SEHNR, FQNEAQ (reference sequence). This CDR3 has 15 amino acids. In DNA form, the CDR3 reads TGTGCCAGCGAACGGGACTTTTTACGCTCAGATACGCAGTATTTT. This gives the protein CASERDFLRSDTQYF.

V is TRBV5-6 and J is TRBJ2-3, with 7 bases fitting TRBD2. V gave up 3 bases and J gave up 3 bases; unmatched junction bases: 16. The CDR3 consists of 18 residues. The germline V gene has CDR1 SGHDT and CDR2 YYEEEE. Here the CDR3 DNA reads TGTGCCAGCAGCTACCCCAGGTCAGGACTAGGGATGACAGATACGCAGTATTTT. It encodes CASSYPRSGLGMTDTQYF.

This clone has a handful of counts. CDR3 nucleotide sequence: TGTGCCAGTAGTACAGGGCAGGTGAACACTGAAGCTTTCTTT. Translating it yields CASSTGQVNTEAFF. The chain is built from TRBV19 and TRBJ1-1, with D possibly being TRBD1 (5 bases). Trimming cost V 4 bases and J 0 bases, with 9 bases left between them. The CDR3 length is 14 residues. CDR1 and CDR2 (germline): LNHDA, SQIVND (reference sequence). The full variable domain, its missing parts supplied by reference TRBV19 and TRBJ1-1, is DGGITQSPKYLFRKEGQNVTLSCEQNLNHDAMYWYRQDPGQGLRLIYYSQIVNDFQKGDIAEGYSVSREKKESFPLTVTSAQKNPTAFYLCASSTGQVNTEAFFGQGTRLTVV.

The CDR3: CASSLAGEAKNIQYF. CDR3 nucleotides: TGTGCCAGCAGCTTAGCGGGGGAAGCCAAAAACATTCAGTACTTC. This chain joins TRBV7-9 and TRBJ2-4; perhaps D is TRBD1 or TRBD2 (5 bases each). V was trimmed by 0 bases and J by 0 bases, leaving 6 bases between them. CDR3 length: 15 residues. In germline, CDR1 is SEHNR, CDR2 FQNEAQ (reference sequence).

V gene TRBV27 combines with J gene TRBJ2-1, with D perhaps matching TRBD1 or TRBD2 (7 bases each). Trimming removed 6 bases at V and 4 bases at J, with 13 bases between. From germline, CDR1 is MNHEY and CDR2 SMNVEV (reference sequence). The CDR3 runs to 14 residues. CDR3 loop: CASRGGDRYNEQFF. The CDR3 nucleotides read TGTGCCAGCAGGGGGGGGGACAGATACAATGAGCAGTTCTTC.

CDR3 bases: TGTGCCAGCAGCTTGGTCACTAGCGGGAACGAGCAGTACTTC. This sequence encodes CASSLVTSGNEQYF. This chain joins TRBV5-5 and TRBJ2-7, with 10 bases matching TRBD2. Germline-derived CDR1 and CDR2 are SGHKS and YYEKEE (reference sequence). The V and J ends lost 0 bases and 5 bases, in that order; junction bases with no gene match: 2. The CDR3 extends over 14 amino acids.

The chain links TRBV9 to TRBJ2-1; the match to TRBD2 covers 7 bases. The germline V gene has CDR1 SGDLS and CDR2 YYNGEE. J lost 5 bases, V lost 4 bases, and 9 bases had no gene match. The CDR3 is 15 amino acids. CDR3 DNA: TGTGCCAGCAGCCCCCCCTGGGCGGGAGACAATGAGCAGTTCTTC. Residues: CASSPPWAGDNEQFF.

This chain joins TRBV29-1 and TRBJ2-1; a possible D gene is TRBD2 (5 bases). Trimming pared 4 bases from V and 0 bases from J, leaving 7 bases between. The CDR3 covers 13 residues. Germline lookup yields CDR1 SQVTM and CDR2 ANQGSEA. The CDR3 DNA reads TGCAGCGTTGGGGAGAGCTCCTACAATGAGCAGTTCTTC. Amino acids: CSVGESSYNEQFF.

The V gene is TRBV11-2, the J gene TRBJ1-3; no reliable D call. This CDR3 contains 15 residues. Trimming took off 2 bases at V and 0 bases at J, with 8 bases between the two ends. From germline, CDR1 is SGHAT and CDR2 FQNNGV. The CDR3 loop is CASSLIPASGNTIYF. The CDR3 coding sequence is TGTGCCAGCAGCTTAATTCCGGCCTCTGGAAACACCATATATTTT.

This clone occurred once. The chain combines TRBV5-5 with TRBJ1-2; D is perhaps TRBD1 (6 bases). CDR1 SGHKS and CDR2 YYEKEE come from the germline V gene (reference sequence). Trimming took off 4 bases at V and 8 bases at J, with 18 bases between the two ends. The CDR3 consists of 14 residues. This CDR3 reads CASSPVGVQGGYTF. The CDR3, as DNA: TGTGCCAGCAGCCCTGTCGGAGTTCAGGGGGGCTACACCTTC. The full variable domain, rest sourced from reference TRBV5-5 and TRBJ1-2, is DAGVTQSPTHLIKTRGQQVTLRCSPISGHKSVSWYQQVLGQGPQFIFQYYEKEERGRGNFPDRFSARQFPNYSSELNVNALLLGDSALYLCASSPVGVQGGYTFGSGTRLTVV.

CDR3 sequence: CASSFNSGNSPLHF. For the CDR3, the DNA is TGCGCCAGCAGCTTTAATTCAGGAAATTCACCCCTCCACTTT. The J gene is TRBJ1-6, the V gene TRBV5-1; D not resolved. CDR3 size: 14 residues. Germline V lookup: CDR1 SGHRS, CDR2 YFSETQ. V gave up 2 bases and J gave up 7 bases, with 10 bases separating them.

The CDR3 loop reads CASSPPWREYNEQFF. The CDR3 DNA reads TGTGCCAGCAGCCCCCCGTGGAGGGAATACAATGAGCAGTTCTTC. The genes are TRBV7-9 and TRBJ2-1; tentative D call: TRBD2 (6 bases). This CDR3 spans 15 amino acids. The germline V gene encodes CDR1 SEHNR and CDR2 FQNEAQ (reference sequence). V lost 5 bases and J lost 4, with 15 bases in between.

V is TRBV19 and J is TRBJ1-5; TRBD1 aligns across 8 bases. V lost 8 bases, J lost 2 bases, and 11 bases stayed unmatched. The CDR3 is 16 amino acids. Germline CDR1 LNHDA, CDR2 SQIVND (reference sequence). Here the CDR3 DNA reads TGTGCCAGTCTCAACCAGGGGGCGCCTGGCAATCAGCCCCAGCATTTT. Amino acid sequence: CASLNQGAPGNQPQHF.

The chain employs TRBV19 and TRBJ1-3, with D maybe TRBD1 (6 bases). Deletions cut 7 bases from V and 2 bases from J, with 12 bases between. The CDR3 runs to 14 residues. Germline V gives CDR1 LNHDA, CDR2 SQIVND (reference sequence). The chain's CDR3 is CASTPAGAGNTIYF. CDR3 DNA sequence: TGTGCCAGTACCCCAGCAGGGGCTGGAAACACCATATATTTT.

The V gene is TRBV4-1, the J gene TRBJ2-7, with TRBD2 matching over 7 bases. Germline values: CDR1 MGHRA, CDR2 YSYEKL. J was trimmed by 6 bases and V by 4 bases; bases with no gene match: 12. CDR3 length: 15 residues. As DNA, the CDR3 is TGCGCCAGCAGCCCCTCCCGGCGGGGGACGGGCGAGCAGTACTTC. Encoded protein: CASSPSRRGTGEQYF.

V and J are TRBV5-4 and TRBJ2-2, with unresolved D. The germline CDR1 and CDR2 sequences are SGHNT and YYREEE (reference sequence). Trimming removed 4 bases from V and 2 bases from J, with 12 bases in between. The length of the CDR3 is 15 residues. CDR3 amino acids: CASSADARNTGELFF. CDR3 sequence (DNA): TGTGCCAGCAGCGCGGACGCGAGAAACACCGGGGAGCTGTTTTTT.

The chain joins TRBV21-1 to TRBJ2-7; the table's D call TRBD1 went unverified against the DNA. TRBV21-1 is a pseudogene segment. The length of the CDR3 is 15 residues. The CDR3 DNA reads TGTGCCAGCAGCAACACCGGGGACACCTTCTACGAGCAGTACTTC. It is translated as CASSNTGDTFYEQYF.

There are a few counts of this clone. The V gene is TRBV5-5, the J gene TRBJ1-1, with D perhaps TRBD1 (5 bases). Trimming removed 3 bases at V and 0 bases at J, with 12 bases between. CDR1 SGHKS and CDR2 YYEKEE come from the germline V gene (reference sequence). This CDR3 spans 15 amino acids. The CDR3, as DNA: TGTGCCAGCAGCTGGACGACAGCGTTGAACACTGAAGCTTTCTTT. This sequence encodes CASSWTTALNTEAFF.

CDR3 nucleotides: TGCAGCGCAGGCCCCCGGACAGCCTCCTATGGCTACACCTTC. It specifies CSAGPRTASYGYTF. V gene TRBV29-1 combines with J gene TRBJ1-2; D may be TRBD1 (6 bases). Germline CDR1 reads SQVTM; CDR2 reads ANQGSEA. The CDR3 has 14 residues. The ends were cut back, 7 bases at V and 4 bases at J, with 19 bases in the middle.

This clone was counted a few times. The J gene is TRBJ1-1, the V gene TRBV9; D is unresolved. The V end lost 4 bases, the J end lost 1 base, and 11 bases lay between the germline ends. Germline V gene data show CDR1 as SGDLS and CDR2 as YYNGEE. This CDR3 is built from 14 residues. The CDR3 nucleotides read TGTGCCAGCAGCCCCCGAAGACAGAACACTGAAGCTTTCTTT. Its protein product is CASSPRRQNTEAFF.

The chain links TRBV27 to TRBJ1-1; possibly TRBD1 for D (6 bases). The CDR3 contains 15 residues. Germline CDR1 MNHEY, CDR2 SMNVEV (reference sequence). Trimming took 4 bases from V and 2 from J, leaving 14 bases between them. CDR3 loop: CASSYAGTSNTEAFF. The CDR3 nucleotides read TGTGCCAGCAGTTACGCCGGGACAAGTAACACTGAAGCTTTCTTT.

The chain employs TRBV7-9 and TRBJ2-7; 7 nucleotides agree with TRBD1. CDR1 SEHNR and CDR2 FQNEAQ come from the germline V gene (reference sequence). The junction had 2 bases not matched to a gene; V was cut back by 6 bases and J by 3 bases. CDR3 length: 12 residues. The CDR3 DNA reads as TGTGCCAGCAGGGACAGGTACTACGAGCAGTACTTC. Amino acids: CASRDRYYEQYF.